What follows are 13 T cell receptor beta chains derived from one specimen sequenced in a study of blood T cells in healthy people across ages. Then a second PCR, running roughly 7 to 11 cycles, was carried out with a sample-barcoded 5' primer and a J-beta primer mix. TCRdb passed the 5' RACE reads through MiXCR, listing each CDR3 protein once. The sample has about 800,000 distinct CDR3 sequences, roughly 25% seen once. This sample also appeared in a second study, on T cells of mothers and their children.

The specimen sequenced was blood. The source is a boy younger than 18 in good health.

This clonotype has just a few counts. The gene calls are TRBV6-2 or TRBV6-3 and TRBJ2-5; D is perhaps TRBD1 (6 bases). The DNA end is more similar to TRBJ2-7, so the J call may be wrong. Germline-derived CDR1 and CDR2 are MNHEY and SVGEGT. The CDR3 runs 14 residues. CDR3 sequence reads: CASSPPGVFNEQYF. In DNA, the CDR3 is TGTGCCAGCAGTCCCCCAGGGGTTTTCAACGAGCAGTACTTC.

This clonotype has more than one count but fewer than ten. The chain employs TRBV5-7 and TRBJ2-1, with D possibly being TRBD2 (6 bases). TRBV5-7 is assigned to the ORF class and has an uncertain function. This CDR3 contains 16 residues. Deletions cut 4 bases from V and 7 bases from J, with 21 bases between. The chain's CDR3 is CASSLGLTGSINEQFF. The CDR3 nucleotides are TGTGCCAGCAGCCTCGGACTAACGGGGTCTATAAATGAGCAGTTCTTC.

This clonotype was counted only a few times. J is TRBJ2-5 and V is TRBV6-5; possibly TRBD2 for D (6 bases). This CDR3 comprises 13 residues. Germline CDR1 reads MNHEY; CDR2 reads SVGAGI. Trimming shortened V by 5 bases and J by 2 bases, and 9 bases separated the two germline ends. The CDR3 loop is CASSNSGQETQYF. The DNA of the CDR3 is TGTGCCAGCAGTAATAGCGGACAAGAGACCCAGTACTTC.

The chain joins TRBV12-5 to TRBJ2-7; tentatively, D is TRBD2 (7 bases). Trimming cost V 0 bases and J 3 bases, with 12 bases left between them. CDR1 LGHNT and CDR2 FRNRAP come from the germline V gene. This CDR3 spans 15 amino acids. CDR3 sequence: CASGLVEGGFYEQYF. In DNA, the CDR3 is TGTGCTAGTGGTTTGGTAGAGGGGGGGTTCTACGAGCAGTACTTC. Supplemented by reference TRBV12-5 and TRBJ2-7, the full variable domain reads DARVTQTPRHKVTEMGQEVTMRCQPILGHNTVFWYRQTMMQGLELLAYFRNRAPLDDSGMPKDRFSAEMPDATLATLKIQPSEPRDSAVYFCASGLVEGGFYEQYFGPGTRLTVT.

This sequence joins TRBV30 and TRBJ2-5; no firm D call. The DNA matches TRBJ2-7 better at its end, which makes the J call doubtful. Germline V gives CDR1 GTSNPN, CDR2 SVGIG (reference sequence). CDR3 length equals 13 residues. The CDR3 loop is CASSPDGDYEQYF. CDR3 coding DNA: TGTGCCTCGAGCCCGGACGGCGACTACGAGCAGTACTTC.

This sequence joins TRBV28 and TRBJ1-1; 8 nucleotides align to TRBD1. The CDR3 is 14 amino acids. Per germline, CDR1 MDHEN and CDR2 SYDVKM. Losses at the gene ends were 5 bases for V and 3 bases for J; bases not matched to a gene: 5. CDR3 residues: CASSPTGEDTEAFF. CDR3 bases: TGTGCCAGCAGTCCGACAGGGGAGGACACTGAAGCTTTCTTT.

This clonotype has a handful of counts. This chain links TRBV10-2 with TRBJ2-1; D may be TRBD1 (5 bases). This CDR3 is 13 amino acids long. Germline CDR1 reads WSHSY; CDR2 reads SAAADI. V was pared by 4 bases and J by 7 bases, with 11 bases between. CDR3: CASSGTLVNEQFF. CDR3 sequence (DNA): TGCGCCAGCAGTGGGACATTGGTGAATGAGCAGTTCTTC.

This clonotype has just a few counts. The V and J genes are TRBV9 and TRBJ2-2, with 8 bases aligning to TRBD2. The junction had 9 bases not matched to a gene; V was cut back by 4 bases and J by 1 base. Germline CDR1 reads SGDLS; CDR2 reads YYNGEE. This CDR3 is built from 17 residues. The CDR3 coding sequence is TGTGCCAGCAGCTCCCCCCGGGAGGGCCAGAACACCGGGGAGCTGTTTTTT. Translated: CASSSPREGQNTGELFF.

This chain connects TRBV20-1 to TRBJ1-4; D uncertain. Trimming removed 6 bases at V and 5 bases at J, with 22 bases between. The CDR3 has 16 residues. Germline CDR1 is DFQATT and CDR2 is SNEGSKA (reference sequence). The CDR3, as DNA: TGCAGTGCCCCCAAGGGTGGCCTCACTACCAATGAAAAACTGTTTTTT. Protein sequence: CSAPKGGLTTNEKLFF.

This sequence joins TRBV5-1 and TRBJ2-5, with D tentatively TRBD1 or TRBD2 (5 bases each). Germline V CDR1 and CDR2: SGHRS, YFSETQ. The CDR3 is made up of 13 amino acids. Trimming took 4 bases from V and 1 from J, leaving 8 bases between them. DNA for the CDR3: TGCGCCAGCAGCAAGGGGAGCCAAGAGACCCAGTACTTC. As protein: CASSKGSQETQYF.

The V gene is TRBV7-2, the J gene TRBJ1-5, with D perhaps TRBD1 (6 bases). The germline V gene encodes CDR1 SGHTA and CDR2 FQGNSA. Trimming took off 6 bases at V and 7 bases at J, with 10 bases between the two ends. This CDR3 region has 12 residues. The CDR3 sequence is CASRKGDQPQHF. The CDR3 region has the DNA TGTGCCAGCAGGAAGGGGGACCAGCCCCAGCATTTT.

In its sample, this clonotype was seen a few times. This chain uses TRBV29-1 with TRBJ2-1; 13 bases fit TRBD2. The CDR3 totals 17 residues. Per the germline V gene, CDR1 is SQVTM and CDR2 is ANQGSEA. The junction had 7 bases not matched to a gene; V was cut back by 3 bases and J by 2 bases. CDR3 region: CSVDEGLAGLTYNEQFF. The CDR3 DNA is TGCAGCGTTGACGAGGGACTAGCGGGGCTCACCTACAATGAGCAGTTCTTC.

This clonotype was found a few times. CDR3 protein: CASSLAWGILYEQYF. DNA for the CDR3: TGCGCCAGCAGCTTGGCCTGGGGGATCCTCTACGAGCAGTACTTC. The chain couples TRBV5-1 to TRBJ2-7, with D perhaps assigned TRBD1 or TRBD2 (5 bases each). The CDR3 spans 15 residues. V shed 0 bases and J shed 3 bases, with 13 bases lying between them. Germline CDR1 reads SGHRS; CDR2 reads YFSETQ.